The T cell receptor (beta chain) under discussion was sequenced for a study of blood T cell repertoires in COVID-19. Study overall: The United States, Italy and Spain were the sources of the acute and convalescent COVID-19 samples. Sources were T cells, B-cell-depleted T cells, or PBMCs; the material itself was cDNA or gDNA.

Per the authors' pipeline: Estimates of nucleated cell counts were drawn from the amplification of reference gene primers. Clones were read by immunoSEQ multiplex PCR, and TCRdb kept only the in-frame ones, dropping some. V and J calls and clone size come straight from that table; D and trimming were deduced from the DNA. The sample lists 250,000 to 400,000 clones, 70% to 90% occurring once. J was trimmed by 10 bases and V by 2 bases; bases with no gene match: 1. Per the germline V gene, CDR1 is MNHNY and CDR2 is SVGAGI (reference sequence). This CDR3 spans 13 amino acids. The sequence derives from a woman in her 30s with COVID-19, enrolled during active disease. Sample: peripheral blood. The chain employs TRBV6-6 and TRBJ1-6; 8 bases match TRBD1. CDR3 sequence reads: CASSYGQGSPLHF. CDR3 DNA sequence: TGTGCCAGCAGTTACGGACAGGGATCACCCCTCCACTTT.